The next 13 T cell receptor beta chains were all read from a single sample in a study of T cell responses to AZD1222 COVID-19 vaccine. Generated by immunoSEQ multiplex PCR, the TCRdb table keeps only in-frame clones and is missing some. This table has around 200,000 clones, just under 95% appearing once. The sample was peripheral blood, taken 28 days after the second dose of the MenACWY control vaccine. All receptors come from an adult who received the MenACWY meningococcal vaccine as a control.

The chain uses TRBV9 and TRBJ2-1, with unresolved D. Germline V lookup: CDR1 SGDLS, CDR2 YYNGEE. The CDR3 runs to 13 residues. V was shortened by 3 bases and J by 0 bases, with 4 bases between the two germline ends. In DNA, the CDR3 is TGTGCCAGCAGCGCGGGCTCCTACAATGAGCAGTTCTTC. Its protein is CASSAGSYNEQFF.

This clone has just one count. The gene calls are TRBV30 and TRBJ1-2; TRBD1 aligns across 9 bases. The CDR3 sequence is 14 residues long. J was trimmed by 7 bases and V by 3 bases; bases with no gene match: 9. Per germline, CDR1 GTSNPN and CDR2 SVGIG (reference sequence). CDR3 amino acids: CAWSAGQGISGYTF. The CDR3 coding sequence is TGTGCCTGGAGCGCGGGACAGGGAATTAGTGGCTACACCTTC.

The rearrangement uses TRBV19 and TRBJ1-5, with 8 bases matching TRBD1. With 7 bases clipped from V and 3 bases from J, the junction kept 8 bases outside the gene matches. Germline V gene lookup returns CDR1 LNHDA and CDR2 SQIVND (reference sequence). The CDR3 spans 15 residues. For the CDR3, the DNA is TGTGCCAGTACTGCGGACAGGGTACTCAATCAGCCCCAGCATTTT. This encodes CASTADRVLNQPQHF.

The chain couples TRBV2 to TRBJ2-3, with D possibly called TRBD1 or TRBD2 (6 bases each). V dropped 8 bases and J dropped 1 base, with 22 bases sitting between them. Germline assignment: CDR1 SNHLY and CDR2 FYNNEI. This CDR3 contains 17 residues. DNA of the CDR3: TGTGCCAGCTTCCCCCTCCTATTACGGGGGCGCACAGATACGCAGTATTTT. As protein: CASFPLLLRGRTDTQYF.

V and J are TRBV5-1 and TRBJ1-1; 8 bases line up with TRBD1. Per the germline V gene, CDR1 is SGHRS and CDR2 is YFSETQ. The ends lost 5 bases at V and 7 bases at J; junction bases unmatched: 7. The CDR3 loop spans 13 amino acids. CDR3 in amino acids: CASRTTGVGEAFF. The DNA for the CDR3 is TGCGCCAGCAGAACGACAGGGGTCGGTGAAGCTTTCTTT.

The gene calls are TRBV29-1 and TRBJ2-7, with a tentative D call TRBD2 (6 bases). CDR1 and CDR2 (germline): SQVTM, ANQGSEA. Trimming shortened V by 3 bases and J by 3 bases, and 12 bases separated the two germline ends. The CDR3 is 13 amino acids. DNA for the CDR3: TGCAGCGTTGAGGACTACCGAGGCTACGAGCAGTACTTC. Translation gives CSVEDYRGYEQYF.

The chain joins TRBV6-5 to TRBJ2-6, with D perhaps TRBD1 (6 bases). Germline V gives CDR1 MNHEY, CDR2 SVGAGI. V shed 2 bases and J shed 1 base, with 9 bases lying between them. The CDR3 extends over 16 amino acids. CDR3 sequence (DNA): TGTGCCAGCAGTTACACCGGACAGTCTGGGGCCAACGTCCTGACTTTC. Its protein is CASSYTGQSGANVLTF.

The chain links TRBV6-5 to TRBJ1-1; D is unclear. Germline assignment: CDR1 MNHEY and CDR2 SVGAGI. Trimming removed 2 bases at V and 0 bases at J, with 13 bases between. The CDR3 runs to 16 residues. This CDR3 is CASSYGMARLNTEAFF. CDR3 DNA: TGTGCCAGCAGTTACGGGATGGCAAGGTTGAACACTGAAGCTTTCTTT.

The chain links TRBV6-5 to TRBJ1-5; D possibly corresponds to TRBD1 (5 bases). CDR1 and CDR2 from the germline V gene are MNHEY and SVGAGI. The germline V and J ends were trimmed by 6 bases and 8 bases, with 11 bases remaining between them. The CDR3 spans 12 residues. The chain's CDR3 is CASRWGKEPQHF. The CDR3 region has the DNA TGTGCCAGCAGATGGGGCAAGGAGCCCCAGCATTTT.

The rearrangement uses TRBV5-1 and TRBJ1-4; 8 bases agree with TRBD1. The CDR3 spans 14 residues. The V gene end was trimmed by 4 bases and the J gene end by 5 bases; junction bases not matched to a gene: 4. Per germline, CDR1 SGHRS and CDR2 YFSETQ. CDR3 sequence: CASSADRANEKLFF. CDR3 DNA: TGCGCCAGCAGCGCGGACAGGGCGAATGAAAAACTGTTTTTT.

This clone showed up just once. The rearrangement links TRBV4-3 to TRBJ1-2; possible D gene TRBD1, 5 bases. Germline values: CDR1 LGHNA, CDR2 YSLEER. Trimming removed 0 bases at V and 4 bases at J, with 12 bases between. CDR3 length equals 15 residues. CDR3 bases: TGCGCCAGCAGCCAAGATCCCCAGGGAGCCTATGGCTACACCTTC. Translating gives CASSQDPQGAYGYTF.

This rearrangement joins TRBV28 to TRBJ2-1; D remains ambiguous. V shed 7 bases and J shed 7 bases, with 11 bases lying between them. The CDR3 length is 12 residues. From germline, CDR1 is MDHEN and CDR2 SYDVKM. The CDR3 bases are TGTGCCAGCAATATTCGCCGGAATGAGCAGTTCTTC. Translation gives CASNIRRNEQFF.

V and J are TRBV9 and TRBJ1-3; D is undetermined. V was pared by 0 bases and J by 1 base, with 11 bases between. CDR1 SGDLS and CDR2 YYNGEE come from the germline V gene. The CDR3 is 16 amino acids. The CDR3 bases are TGTGCCAGCAGCGTAGCCCTAGTCGGTTCTGGAAACACCATATATTTT. Its protein is CASSVALVGSGNTIYF.